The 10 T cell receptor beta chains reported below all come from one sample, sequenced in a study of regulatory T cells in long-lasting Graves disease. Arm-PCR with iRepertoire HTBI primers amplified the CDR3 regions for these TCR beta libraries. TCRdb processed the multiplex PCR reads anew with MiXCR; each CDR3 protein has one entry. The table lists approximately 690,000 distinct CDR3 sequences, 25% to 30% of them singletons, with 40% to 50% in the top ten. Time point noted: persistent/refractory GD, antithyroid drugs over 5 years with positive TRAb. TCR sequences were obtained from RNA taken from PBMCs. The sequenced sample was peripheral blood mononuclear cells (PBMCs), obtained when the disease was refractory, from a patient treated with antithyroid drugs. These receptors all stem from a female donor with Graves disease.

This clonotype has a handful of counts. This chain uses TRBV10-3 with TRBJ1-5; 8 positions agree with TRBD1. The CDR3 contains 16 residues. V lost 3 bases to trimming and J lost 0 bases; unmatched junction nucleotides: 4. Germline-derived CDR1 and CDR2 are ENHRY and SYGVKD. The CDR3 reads CAISEQGGYSNQPQHF. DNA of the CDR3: TGTGCCATCAGTGAACAGGGGGGTTATAGCAATCAGCCCCAGCATTTT.

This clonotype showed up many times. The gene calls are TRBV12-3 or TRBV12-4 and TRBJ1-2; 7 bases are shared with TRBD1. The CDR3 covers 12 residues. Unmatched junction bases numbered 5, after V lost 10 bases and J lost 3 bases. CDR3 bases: TGTGCCATACAGGGGTTGGACTATGGCTACACCTTC. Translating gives CAIQGLDYGYTF.

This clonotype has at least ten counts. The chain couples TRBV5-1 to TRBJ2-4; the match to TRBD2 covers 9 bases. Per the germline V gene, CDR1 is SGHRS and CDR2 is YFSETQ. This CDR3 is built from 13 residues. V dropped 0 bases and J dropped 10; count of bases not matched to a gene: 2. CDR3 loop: CASSLAAGGIQYF. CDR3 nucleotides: TGCGCCAGCAGCTTGGCGGCGGGAGGGATTCAGTACTTC.

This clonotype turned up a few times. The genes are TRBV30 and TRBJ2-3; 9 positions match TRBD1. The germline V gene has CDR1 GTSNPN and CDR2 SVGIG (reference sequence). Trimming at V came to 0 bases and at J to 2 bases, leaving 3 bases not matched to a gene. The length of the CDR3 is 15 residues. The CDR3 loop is CAWSVGQGHTDTQYF. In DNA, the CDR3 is TGTGCCTGGAGTGTTGGACAGGGGCACACAGATACGCAGTATTTT.

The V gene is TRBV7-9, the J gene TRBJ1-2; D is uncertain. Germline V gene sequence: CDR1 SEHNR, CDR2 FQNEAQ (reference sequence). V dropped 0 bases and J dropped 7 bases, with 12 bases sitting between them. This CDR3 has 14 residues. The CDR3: CASSLAGSPFGYTF. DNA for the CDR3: TGTGCCAGCAGCTTAGCCGGGTCCCCGTTTGGCTACACCTTC.

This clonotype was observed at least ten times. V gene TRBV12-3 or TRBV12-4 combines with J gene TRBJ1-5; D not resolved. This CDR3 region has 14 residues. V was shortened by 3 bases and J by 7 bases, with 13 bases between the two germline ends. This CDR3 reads CASSFSRSGQPQHF. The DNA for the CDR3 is TGTGCCAGCAGTTTTTCTCGCTCGGGGCAGCCCCAGCATTTT.

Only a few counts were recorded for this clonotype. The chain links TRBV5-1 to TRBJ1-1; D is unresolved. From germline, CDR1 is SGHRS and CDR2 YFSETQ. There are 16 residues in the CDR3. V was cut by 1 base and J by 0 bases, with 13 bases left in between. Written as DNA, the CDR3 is TGCGCCAGCAGCTTGTTAGCAGAGGCCATGAACACTGAAGCTTTCTTT. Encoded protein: CASSLLAEAMNTEAFF.

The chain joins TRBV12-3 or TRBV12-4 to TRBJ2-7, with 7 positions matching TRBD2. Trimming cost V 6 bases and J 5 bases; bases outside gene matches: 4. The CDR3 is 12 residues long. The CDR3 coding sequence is TGTGCCAGCAGCGGGGGGTACGACGAGCAGTACTTC. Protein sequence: CASSGGYDEQYF.

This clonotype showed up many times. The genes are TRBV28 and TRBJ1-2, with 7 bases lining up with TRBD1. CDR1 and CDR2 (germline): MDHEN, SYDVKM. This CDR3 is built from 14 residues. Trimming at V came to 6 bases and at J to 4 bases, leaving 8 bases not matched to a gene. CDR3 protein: CASSLGTASYGYTF. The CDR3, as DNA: TGTGCCAGCAGCTTAGGGACAGCAAGCTATGGCTACACCTTC.

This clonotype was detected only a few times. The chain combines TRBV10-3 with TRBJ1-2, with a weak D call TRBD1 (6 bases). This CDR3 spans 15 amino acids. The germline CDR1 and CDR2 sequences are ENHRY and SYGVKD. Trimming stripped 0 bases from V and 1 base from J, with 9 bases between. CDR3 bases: TGTGCCATCAGTGAGTCTCTGGACAGTAACTATGGCTACACCTTC. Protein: CAISESLDSNYGYTF.